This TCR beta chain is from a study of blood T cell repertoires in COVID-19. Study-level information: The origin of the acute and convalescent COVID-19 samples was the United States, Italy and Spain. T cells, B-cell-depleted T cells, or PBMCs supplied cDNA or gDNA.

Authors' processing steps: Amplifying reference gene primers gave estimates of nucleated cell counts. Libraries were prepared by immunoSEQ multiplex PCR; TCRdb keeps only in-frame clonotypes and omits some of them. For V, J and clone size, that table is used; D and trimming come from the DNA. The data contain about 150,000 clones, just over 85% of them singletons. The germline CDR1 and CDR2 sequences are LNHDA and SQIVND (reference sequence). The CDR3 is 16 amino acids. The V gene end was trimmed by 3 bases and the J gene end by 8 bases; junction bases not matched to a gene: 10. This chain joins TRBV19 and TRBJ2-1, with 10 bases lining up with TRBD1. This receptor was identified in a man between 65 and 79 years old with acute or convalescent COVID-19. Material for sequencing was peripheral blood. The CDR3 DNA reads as TGTGCCAGTAGTATGCCGGCCGGGACAGGGGCCGATGAGCAGTTCTTC. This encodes CASSMPAGTGADEQFF.